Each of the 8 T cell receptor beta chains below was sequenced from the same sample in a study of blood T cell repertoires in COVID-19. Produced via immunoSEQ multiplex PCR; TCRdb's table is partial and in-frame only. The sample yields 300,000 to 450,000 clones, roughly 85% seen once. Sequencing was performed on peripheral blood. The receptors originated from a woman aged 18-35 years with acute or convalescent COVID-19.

CDR3 coding DNA: TGTGCCACCAGTGACTTATCTGGCTACACCTTC. It is translated as CATSDLSGYTF. The V call is TRBV24-1, the J call TRBJ1-2; no clear D. Trimming took 4 bases from V and 7 from J, leaving 6 bases between them. CDR1 and CDR2 from the germline V gene are KGHDR and SFDVKD. The CDR3 is 11 amino acids.

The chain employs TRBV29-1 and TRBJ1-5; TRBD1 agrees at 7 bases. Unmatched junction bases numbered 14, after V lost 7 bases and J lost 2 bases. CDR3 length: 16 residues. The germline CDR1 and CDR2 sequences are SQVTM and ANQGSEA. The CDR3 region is CSAPRVEGACNQPQHF. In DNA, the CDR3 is TGCAGCGCCCCAAGAGTGGAGGGGGCGTGCAATCAGCCCCAGCATTTT.

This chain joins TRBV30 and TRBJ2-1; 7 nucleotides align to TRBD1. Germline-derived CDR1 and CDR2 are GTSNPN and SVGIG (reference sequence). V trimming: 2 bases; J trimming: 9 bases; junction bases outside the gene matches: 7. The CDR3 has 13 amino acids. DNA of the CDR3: TGTGCCTGGAGTAAAACGACAGGGACTGAGCAGTTCTTC. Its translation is CAWSKTTGTEQFF.

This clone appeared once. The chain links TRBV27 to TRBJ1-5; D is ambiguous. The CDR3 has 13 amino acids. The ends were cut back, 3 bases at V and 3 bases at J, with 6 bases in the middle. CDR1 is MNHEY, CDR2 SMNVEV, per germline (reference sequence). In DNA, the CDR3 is TGTGCCAGCAGTTTGACACTCAATCAGCCCCAGCATTTT. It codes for CASSLTLNQPQHF.

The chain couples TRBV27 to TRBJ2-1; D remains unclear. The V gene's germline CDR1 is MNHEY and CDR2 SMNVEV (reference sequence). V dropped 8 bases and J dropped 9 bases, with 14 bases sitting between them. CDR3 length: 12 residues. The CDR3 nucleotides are TGTGCCAGCGCCCCCTCGGCAGGTGAGCAGTTCTTC. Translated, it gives CASAPSAGEQFF.

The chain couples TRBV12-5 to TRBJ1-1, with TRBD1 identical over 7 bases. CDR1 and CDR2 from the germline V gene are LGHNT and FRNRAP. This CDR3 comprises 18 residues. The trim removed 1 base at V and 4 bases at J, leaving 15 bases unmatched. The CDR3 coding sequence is TGTGCTAGTGGTTTGGCCTCGGACAGGCCCGAGAGGGGCACTGAAGCTTTCTTT. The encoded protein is CASGLASDRPERGTEAFF.

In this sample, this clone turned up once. The CDR3 nucleotides are TGTGCCAGCAGCTTAGCCGTGGCAGGGGGCAATCAGCCCCAGCATTTT. It specifies CASSLAVAGGNQPQHF. V gene TRBV7-9 combines with J gene TRBJ1-5; D might be TRBD1 (6 bases). V lost 0 bases to trimming and J lost 2 bases, with 11 bases between them. Germline values: CDR1 SEHNR, CDR2 FQNEAQ (reference sequence). The CDR3 has 16 amino acids.

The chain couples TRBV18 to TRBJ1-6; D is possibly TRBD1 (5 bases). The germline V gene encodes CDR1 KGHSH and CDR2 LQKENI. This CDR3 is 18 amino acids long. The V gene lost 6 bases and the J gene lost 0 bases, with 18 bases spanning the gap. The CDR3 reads CASSPTGSTSSYNSPLHF. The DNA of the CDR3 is TGTGCCAGCTCCCCCACAGGCTCGACGAGCTCCTATAATTCACCCCTCCACTTT.